Listed below are T cell receptor beta chains from one sample, sequenced in a study of early T cells in non-severe SARS-CoV-2 infection. TCRdb reprocessed the 5' RACE reads via MiXCR and lists one record per CDR3 protein. The sample lists 80,000 or so distinct CDR3 sequences, 11% to 15% seen once, with about 3% in the top ten. The material sequenced was whole blood. These receptors were taken from an adult who was a healthcare worker with PCR-confirmed SARS-CoV-2 infection or an uninfected control (not recorded which). Both conserved end residues are part of each CDR3. The D gene is left open where the match is weak. For some rows the clone size is stated as once, few or many, or as a class when expanded; others skip it.

size	J	V	D	DNA	CDR3
many	TRBJ2-5	TRBV29-1	.	TGCAGCGTTGAAGTGGGAGGAGAGACCCAGTACTTC	CSVEVGGETQYF
many	TRBJ2-2	TRBV28	.	TGTGCCAGCACCAAAGGAAGGAGCACCGGGGAGCTGTTTTTT	CASTKGRSTGELFF
.	TRBJ2-3	TRBV4-1	.	TGCGCCAGCAGCCCCCTTTTCCAGACGGGGCGATCAGATACGCAGTATTTT	CASSPLFQTGRSDTQYF
few	TRBJ1-4	TRBV29-1	.	TGCAGCGTTTCCGGGACGGCTTCTGAAAAACTGTTTTTT	CSVSGTASEKLFF
many	TRBJ1-4	TRBV18	.	TGTGCCAGCTCACCTCGGGAGCCGGGTGAAAAACTGTTTTTT	CASSPREPGEKLFF
few	TRBJ2-5	TRBV2	.	TGTGCCAGCAGTTTAGCCGGGAGAGCGAAAGAGACCCAGTACTTC	CASSLAGRAKETQYF
.	TRBJ1-6	TRBV7-9	.	TGTGCCACCCAGAATTCCCAGACTTATTCACCCCTCCACTTT	CATQNSQTYSPLHF
.	TRBJ2-2	TRBV29-1	.	TGCAGCGTGTCGGGACCCCAGGGAGGGGAGCTGTTTTTT	CSVSGPQGGELFF
few	TRBJ1-5	TRBV6-5	.	TGTGCCAGCAGCGACGCGGCTGCTAATCAGCCCCAGCATTTT	CASSDAAANQPQHF
.	TRBJ1-1	TRBV12-3/TRBV12-4	.	TGTGCCAGCAGTTTAGGGCAGGAGATGAACACTGAAGCTTTCTTT	CASSLGQEMNTEAFF
few	TRBJ2-1	TRBV4-2	TRBD2	TGTGCCAGCAGCCAAGCGAGGACTAGCGGGGGTACCCTATCCTACAATGAGCAGTTCTTC	CASSQARTSGGTLSYNEQFF
few	TRBJ1-2	TRBV6-5	.	TGTGCCAGCAGTCCCCGGGACGGATCTAACTATGGCTACACCTTC	CASSPRDGSNYGYTF
few	TRBJ2-1	TRBV4-1	TRBD2	TGCGCCAGCAGCCAAGATACTAGCGGGGGTGGGAGTGAGCAGTTCTTC	CASSQDTSGGGSEQFF